These 22 T cell receptor beta chains were all obtained from the same sample, sequenced in a study of metastatic and nonmetastatic thyroid tumors. All patients were treatment-naive before thyroid surgery. TCRdb reassembled clones from the PCR reads with MiXCR. Of about 12,000 clones detected, 12% appear once; the ten largest clones hold around a third. The sequenced material came from blood. Receptors originate from a female donor with papillary thyroid cancer or a benign thyroid nodule (not recorded which). Some clones in this sample may be carry-over from other donors' samples.

V is TRBV20-1 and J is TRBJ2-3, with 8 bases lining up with TRBD1. The CDR3 loop spans 15 amino acids. J lost 0 bases, V lost 6 bases, and 8 bases had no gene match. CDR1 DFQATT and CDR2 SNEGSKA come from the germline V gene (reference sequence). The CDR3 loop reads CSANPGQVSTDTQYF. CDR3 sequence (DNA): TGCAGTGCGAACCCGGGACAGGTTAGCACAGATACGCAGTATTTT.

This clone has at least ten counts. J is TRBJ1-5 and V is TRBV2; D uncertain. With 3 bases removed from V and 0 bases from J, the gap between germline ends came to 12 bases. The CDR3 has 16 residues. In germline, CDR1 is SNHLY, CDR2 FYNNEI. This CDR3 reads CASSERVRDSNQPQHF. Written as DNA, the CDR3 is TGTGCCAGCAGTGAGCGGGTTAGGGATAGCAATCAGCCCCAGCATTTT. Using reference TRBV2 and TRBJ1-5 for the parts outside the CDR3, the full variable domain is EPEVTQTPSHQVTQMGQEVILRCVPISNHLYFYWYRQILGQKVEFLVSFYNNEISEKSEIFDDQFSVERPDGSNFTLKIRSTKLEDSAMYFCASSERVRDSNQPQHFGDGTRLSIL.

The chain has TRBV6-5 and TRBJ2-1, with TRBD2 identical over 7 bases. Looked up from germline, CDR1 is MNHEY and CDR2 is SVGAGI. The CDR3 consists of 17 residues. V dropped 2 bases and J dropped 3; count of bases not matched to a gene: 10. CDR3 sequence: CASSYSRWGGNYNEQFF. Here the CDR3 DNA reads TGTGCCAGCAGTTACAGCCGTTGGGGGGGGAACTACAATGAGCAGTTCTTC.

This clone was seen ten or more times. The chain links TRBV6-2 or TRBV6-3 to TRBJ1-2; 7 nucleotides match TRBD1. V was pared by 6 bases and J by 2 bases, with 3 bases of the junction left unmatched. CDR1 MNHEY and CDR2 SVGEGT come from the germline V gene. This CDR3 spans 13 amino acids. The CDR3 reads CASRATGNYGYTF. The DNA of the CDR3 is TGTGCCAGCAGAGCGACAGGGAACTATGGCTACACCTTC.

In this sample, this clone turned up a few times. The gene calls are TRBV27 and TRBJ2-1, with 11 bases that match TRBD2. V shed 7 bases and J 4 bases; nucleotides not matched to a gene: 9. The CDR3 length is 16 residues. Germline CDR1 MNHEY, CDR2 SMNVEV (reference sequence). The CDR3 loop is CASKTSGTSGYNEQFF. CDR3 in DNA: TGTGCCAGCAAGACGTCCGGGACTAGCGGATACAATGAGCAGTTCTTC.

This clone was detected ten times or more. V is TRBV6-2 or TRBV6-3 and J is TRBJ2-3; the match to TRBD2 covers 10 bases. The V and J ends lost 7 bases and 7 bases, in that order; junction bases with no gene match: 11. Per the germline V gene, CDR1 is MNHEY and CDR2 is SVGEGT. There are 15 residues in the CDR3. CDR3 nucleotides: TGTGCCAGCACAGATCAGCGGGAGGGCCACAATACGCAGTATTTT. This codes for CASTDQREGHNTQYF.

This clone was seen at least ten times. The chain carries TRBV7-2 and TRBJ2-1, with 11 positions matching TRBD2. Losses at the gene ends were 3 bases for V and 10 bases for J; bases not matched to a gene: 5. The CDR3 contains 14 residues. Germline-derived CDR1 and CDR2 are SGHTA and FQGNSA. CDR3 in amino acids: CASSLGLADPEQFF. The DNA for the CDR3 is TGTGCCAGCAGCTTGGGACTAGCGGACCCCGAGCAGTTCTTC.

This clone was detected many times. Additional DNA sequences in this sample encode the identical CDR3. The chain joins TRBV6-1 to TRBJ1-2; TRBD1 is a possible D gene (6 bases). The V end lost 6 bases, the J end lost 8 bases, and 16 bases lay between the germline ends. Germline V lookup: CDR1 MNHNS, CDR2 SASEGT. CDR3 size: 13 residues. The CDR3 DNA sequence: TGTGCCAGCAGCCCACAGGGACGGGAAGGCTACACCTTC. Its protein product is CASSPQGREGYTF.

In its sample, this clone was seen a few times. The CDR3 end shows no conserved phenylalanine or tryptophan, and so a read error is likely. The DNA is omitted, as the CDR3 cannot be located on it reliably, and the CDR3 follows TCRdb's listing. This chain uses TRBV6-2 or TRBV6-3 with TRBJ2-7; the D call of TRBD1 is as the table states it, not checked on the DNA. The CDR3 has 8 amino acids, counting both end residues. Germline loops: CDR1 MNHEY, CDR2 SVGEGT. The CDR3 region is CASRGGTG.

This clone has at least ten counts. The DNA for the CDR3 is TGCGCCAGTTCCCCCCTAGCGGGAGGTACCTACGAGCAGTACTTC. This gives the protein CASSPLAGGTYEQYF. The chain carries TRBV10-1 and TRBJ2-7, with 11 positions matching TRBD2. The CDR3 contains 15 residues. J lost 2 bases, V lost 9 bases, and 9 bases had no gene match. Looked up from germline, CDR1 is WNHNN and CDR2 is SYGVQD (reference sequence).

This clone came up a few times. This sequence joins TRBV28 and TRBJ1-5, with D possibly being TRBD1 (5 bases). Germline values: CDR1 MDHEN, CDR2 SYDVKM. V lost 5 bases and J lost 5, with 19 bases in between. CDR3 length: 16 amino acids. The CDR3 DNA is TGTGCCAGCAGTCCCACCGGGGGGTACGGGTATCAGCCCCAGCATTTT. Translation gives CASSPTGGYGYQPQHF.

The chain employs TRBV20-1 and TRBJ2-5; TRBD1 might be the D (7 bases). The germline V gene encodes CDR1 DFQATT and CDR2 SNEGSKA (reference sequence). This CDR3 is built from 14 residues. The V end lost 3 bases, the J end lost 5 bases, and 16 bases lay between the germline ends. The CDR3 coding sequence is TGCAGTGCTAGGCCCGACAGGGAGGCGGAGACCCAGTACTTC. Amino acids: CSARPDREAETQYF.

This clone came up many times. The V and J genes are TRBV20-1 and TRBJ2-7, with D possibly being TRBD2 (5 bases). The germline CDR1 and CDR2 sequences are DFQATT and SNEGSKA (reference sequence). This CDR3 comprises 14 residues. Trimming took 5 bases from V and 4 from J, leaving 18 bases between them. CDR3 protein: CSADTSGYGYEQYF. CDR3 sequence (DNA): TGCAGTGCTGATACCAGCGGCTACGGATACGAGCAGTACTTC.

In its sample, this clone was seen a few times. This sequence may be a read error, since a much larger clone differs from it by one base. Likely a read error: the CDR3 ends without its conserved phenylalanine or tryptophan. The chain joins TRBV11-3 to TRBJ2-5, with 8 bases identical to TRBD1. The V and J ends lost 3 bases and 5 bases, in that order; junction bases with no gene match: 2. This CDR3 is built from 13 residues. Germline CDR1 is SGHNT and CDR2 is YENEEA. The CDR3 protein is CASSLRDRETQYS. In nucleotides, the CDR3 is TGTGCCAGCAGCTTGAGGGACAGGGAGACCCAGTACTCC.

This clone occurred many times. The same CDR3 also results from other DNA sequences found in this sample. The rearrangement uses TRBV6-1 and TRBJ1-2; 7 bases align to TRBD1. V lost 4 bases, J lost 4 bases, and 3 bases stayed unmatched. CDR1 is MNHNS, CDR2 SASEGT, per germline. This CDR3 spans 13 amino acids. CDR3 residues: CASSAGQVYGYTF. DNA for the CDR3: TGTGCCAGCAGTGCCGGACAGGTCTATGGCTACACCTTC.

This clone was counted at least ten times. This chain connects TRBV3-1 to TRBJ2-7; 9 bases align to TRBD2. The CDR3 length is 14 residues. The V gene end was trimmed by 1 base and the J gene end by 5 bases; junction bases not matched to a gene: 3. CDR1 and CDR2 from the germline V gene are LGHDT and YNNKEL (reference sequence). CDR3 region: CASSQGRGGDEQYF. As DNA, the CDR3 is TGTGCCAGCAGCCAAGGGCGGGGGGGTGACGAGCAGTACTTC.

This clone was observed at least ten times. The missing conserved phenylalanine or tryptophan at the end of this CDR3 makes a read error likely. The chain employs TRBV6-1 and TRBJ1-1, with a possible D match to TRBD1 (6 bases). This CDR3 has 16 amino acids. The germline CDR1 and CDR2 sequences are MNHNS and SASEGT. Here the CDR3 reads CASREGGAQDHTEAFS. CDR3 bases: TGTGCCAGCAGAGAAGGGGGGGCGCAAGATCACACTGAAGCTTTCTCT.

This clone was detected many times. The V call is TRBV5-5, the J call TRBJ1-1, with a possible D match to TRBD1 (6 bases). This CDR3 comprises 13 residues. Germline V gene lookup returns CDR1 SGHKS and CDR2 YYEKEE (reference sequence). Deletions cut 3 bases from V and 1 base from J, with 7 bases between. The CDR3, as DNA: TGTGCCAGCAGCTACAGGGCGAACACTGAAGCTTTCTTT. Protein product: CASSYRANTEAFF.

This clone is deemed medium-sized. This chain joins TRBV6-2 or TRBV6-3 and TRBJ2-7; a possible D gene is TRBD2 (5 bases). V lost 6 bases, J lost 6 bases, and 18 bases lay in between. Germline V gene sequence: CDR1 MNHEY, CDR2 SVGEGT. This CDR3 is built from 14 residues. In DNA form, the CDR3 reads TGTGCCAGCAGCCCCCTGCTAGCTCGGGGCGAGCAGTACTTC. Protein sequence: CASSPLLARGEQYF.

Many counts were recorded for this clone. The rearrangement joins TRBV28 to TRBJ2-5; D possibly corresponds to TRBD1 (6 bases). The CDR3 is made up of 15 amino acids. Germline V gives CDR1 MDHEN, CDR2 SYDVKM. Trimming took off 6 bases at V and 2 bases at J, with 16 bases between the two ends. The DNA of the CDR3 is TGTGCCAGCAGCTCTGCCCCAGGGGAACAAGAGACCCAGTACTTC. Protein product: CASSSAPGEQETQYF.

This clone was picked up many times. The chain's CDR3 is CSVTQGLNQPQHF. In nucleotides, the CDR3 is TGCAGCGTGACCCAGGGACTCAATCAGCCCCAGCATTTT. The chain recombines TRBV29-1 with TRBJ1-5; D is possibly TRBD1 (5 bases). V was shortened by 6 bases and J by 3 bases, with 12 bases between the two germline ends. The CDR3 extends over 13 amino acids. Germline V CDR1 and CDR2: SQVTM, ANQGSEA.

In this sample, this clone turned up many times. The J gene is TRBJ1-1, the V gene TRBV27; D is unresolved. The germline V and J ends were trimmed by 6 bases and 2 bases, with 16 bases remaining between them. Germline-derived CDR1 and CDR2 are MNHEY and SMNVEV (reference sequence). CDR3 length equals 15 residues. CDR3 DNA sequence: TGTGCCAGCAGAAGAACAAAGACGGAAAACACTGAAGCTTTCTTT. Protein: CASRRTKTENTEAFF.